What follows are 21 T cell receptor beta chains derived from one specimen sequenced in a study of cytomegalovirus exposure and HLA in healthy donors. Researchers ran the PCR with 60 Vbeta and 13 Jbeta primers. TCRdb keeps only in-frame clones here, not all; method: immunoSEQ multiplex PCR. The table has about 150,000 clones, approximately 80% seen once; the top ten hold roughly 13%. The specimen was PBMCs. The source of these receptors is a man aged 25 to 40 in good health and CMV-seropositive.

J is TRBJ2-1 and V is TRBV7-2, with 8 bases identical to TRBD2. The J segment lost 7 bases and the V segment lost 7 bases, leaving 6 bases of the junction unmatched. The CDR3 spans 13 residues. CDR1 is SGHTA, CDR2 FQGNSA, per germline. The CDR3 spells CASTSGRANEQFF. In nucleotides, the CDR3 is TGTGCCAGCACGAGCGGGAGAGCTAATGAGCAGTTCTTC.

The gene calls are TRBV28 and TRBJ2-5; 9 bases align to TRBD2. Per the germline V gene, CDR1 is MDHEN and CDR2 is SYDVKM. V gave up 6 bases and J gave up 0 bases; unmatched junction bases: 5. The CDR3 sequence is 15 residues long. DNA of the CDR3: TGTGCCAGCAGGGGGACTAGCATTTACCAAGAGACCCAGTACTTC. Translated: CASRGTSIYQETQYF.

V and J are TRBV5-5 and TRBJ2-1; 13 nucleotides agree with TRBD2. V lost 7 bases, J lost 0 bases, and 7 bases stayed unmatched. Germline V gene lookup returns CDR1 SGHKS and CDR2 YYEKEE (reference sequence). The CDR3 consists of 17 residues. The CDR3 sequence is CASGQRTSGSSYNEQFF. CDR3 in DNA: TGTGCCAGCGGACAGAGGACTAGCGGGAGCTCCTACAATGAGCAGTTCTTC.

This chain connects TRBV5-6 to TRBJ2-5; D may be TRBD2 (6 bases). The closer fit of TRBJ2-7 to the DNA end suggests the J call may be wrong. Germline V gives CDR1 SGHDT, CDR2 YYEEEE. CDR3 length: 15 amino acids. The DNA of the CDR3 is TGTGCCAGCAGCTTGGAAGGGAGGAGCTCCTACGAGCAGTACTTC. Amino acid sequence: CASSLEGRSSYEQYF.

The chain combines TRBV5-1 with TRBJ2-7, with D perhaps TRBD2 (6 bases). Germline V gives CDR1 SGHRS, CDR2 YFSETQ. The CDR3 consists of 14 residues. Deletions cut 0 bases from V and 3 bases from J, with 10 bases between. This CDR3 reads CASSLVGSGYEQYF. CDR3 DNA: TGCGCCAGCAGCTTGGTAGGTAGCGGCTACGAGCAGTACTTC.

This rearrangement joins TRBV25-1 to TRBJ2-7; perhaps TRBD2 as D (5 bases). The V and J ends lost 8 bases and 7 bases respectively, with 18 bases between them. Germline CDR1 reads MGHDK; CDR2 reads SYGVNS. CDR3 length: 13 residues. The CDR3 nucleotides are TGTGCCAGCGGATTAGGGCCCTCGGGAGAGCAGTACTTC. Its protein product is CASGLGPSGEQYF.

This clone was counted between two and nine times. The J gene is TRBJ1-5, the V gene TRBV6-6; D gene ambiguous. Deletions cut 5 bases from V and 1 base from J, with 6 bases between. Germline V gene data show CDR1 as MNHNY and CDR2 as SVGAGI (reference sequence). This CDR3 comprises 13 residues. The CDR3 DNA reads TGTGCCAGCAGTCTGGAGAGCAATCAGCCCCAGCATTTT. Protein sequence: CASSLESNQPQHF.

J is TRBJ2-1 and V is TRBV11-1; TRBD2 agrees at 7 bases. There are 14 residues in the CDR3. Germline CDR1 and CDR2: SGHAT and FQDESV (reference sequence). V lost 5 bases and J lost 5; bases outside the gene matches: 6. CDR3 sequence reads: CASSLSGLNNEQFF. The CDR3 coding sequence is TGTGCCAGCAGCCTCTCGGGACTAAACAATGAGCAGTTCTTC.

The rearrangement uses TRBV2 and TRBJ2-7, with 7 bases fitting TRBD1. This CDR3 region has 12 residues. J gave up 3 bases and V 9 bases, and 5 bases lay outside the gene matches. Germline V gene data show CDR1 as SNHLY and CDR2 as FYNNEI. CDR3 in DNA: TGTGCCAGTTCGGGACAGCACTACGAGCAGTACTTC. Translated, it gives CASSGQHYEQYF.

This rearrangement joins TRBV7-2 to TRBJ1-4; D call uncertain. Trimming took off 1 base at V and 4 bases at J, with 13 bases between the two ends. In germline, CDR1 is SGHTA, CDR2 FQGNSA. CDR3 length equals 16 residues. CDR3 amino acids: CASSLGRELDNEKLFF. The CDR3, as DNA: TGTGCCAGCAGCTTAGGGAGGGAGCTTGATAATGAAAAACTGTTTTTT.

V gene TRBV27 combines with J gene TRBJ2-1, with a tentative D call TRBD2 (5 bases). V was trimmed by 0 bases and J by 8 bases, leaving 11 bases between them. Germline V lookup: CDR1 MNHEY, CDR2 SMNVEV (reference sequence). The CDR3 runs 14 residues. CDR3 protein: CASSLSLAGYEQFF. The CDR3 bases are TGTGCCAGCAGTTTATCGCTAGCTGGGTATGAGCAGTTCTTC.

The rearrangement uses TRBV5-1 and TRBJ2-2; D call uncertain. Per germline, CDR1 SGHRS and CDR2 YFSETQ. The CDR3 is 15 residues long. The V and J ends lost 4 bases and 5 bases respectively, with 15 bases between them. In nucleotides, the CDR3 is TGCGCCAGCAGCCCTACTTCCTATAAAACCGGGGAGCTGTTTTTT. It is translated as CASSPTSYKTGELFF.

The V and J genes are TRBV12-5 and TRBJ2-7; 10 bases line up with TRBD2. The germline CDR1 and CDR2 sequences are LGHNT and FRNRAP. This CDR3 has 15 residues. After removal of 5 bases from V and 7 bases from J, the junction contained 11 bases not matched to a gene. The DNA for the CDR3 is TGTGCTAGTGGTCCCTTAGGGGGACTAGCGAGTGAGCAGTACTTC. It translates to CASGPLGGLASEQYF. The variable domain in full, with the rest retrieved from reference TRBV12-5 and TRBJ2-7, is DARVTQTPRHKVTEMGQEVTMRCQPILGHNTVFWYRQTMMQGLELLAYFRNRAPLDDSGMPKDRFSAEMPDATLATLKIQPSEPRDSAVYFCASGPLGGLASEQYFGPGTRLTVT.

V gene TRBV10-3 combines with J gene TRBJ2-7; possibly TRBD2 for D (6 bases). Trimming removed 7 bases from V and 6 bases from J, with 16 bases in between. Germline CDR1 reads ENHRY; CDR2 reads SYGVKD. The CDR3 has 13 amino acids. The CDR3 region is CAITSAYLGEQYF. CDR3 bases: TGTGCCATCACTAGCGCATACCTCGGCGAGCAGTACTTC.

This clone appeared once. This chain connects TRBV27 to TRBJ2-5, with D perhaps TRBD2 (5 bases). V was shortened by 5 bases and J by 10 bases, with 17 bases between the two germline ends. This CDR3 region has 13 residues. The germline gives CDR1 MNHEY, CDR2 SMNVEV (reference sequence). The CDR3 loop is CASSRLPFLIQYF. For the CDR3, the DNA is TGTGCCAGCAGTCGACTACCCTTCTTAATCCAGTACTTC.

The rearrangement links TRBV19 to TRBJ2-3; a weak D match, TRBD2 (5 bases). Germline CDR1 and CDR2: LNHDA and SQIVND (reference sequence). CDR3 length: 15 residues. V lost 5 bases and J lost 0, with 12 bases in between. CDR3 in amino acids: CASSSGEYSTDTQYF. The CDR3 DNA follows: TGTGCCAGTAGTTCCGGGGAATATAGCACAGATACGCAGTATTTT.

The rearrangement uses TRBV4-1 and TRBJ2-5; unclear D gene. Germline V gives CDR1 MGHRA, CDR2 YSYEKL. This CDR3 comprises 13 residues. The germline V and J ends were trimmed by 1 base and 4 bases, with 7 bases remaining between them. CDR3 in DNA: TGCGCCAGCAGCCAAGCGGGTAGAGAGACCCAGTACTTC. Translating gives CASSQAGRETQYF.

In its sample, this clone was seen once. The CDR3 spells CASSLDPSGRGEQFF. The CDR3 coding sequence is TGTGCCAGCAGCTTAGATCCTAGCGGGAGGGGTGAGCAGTTCTTC. The V gene is TRBV11-2, the J gene TRBJ2-1, with 12 bases lining up with TRBD2. CDR1 SGHAT and CDR2 FQNNGV come from the germline V gene. The CDR3 runs to 15 residues. V lost 0 bases and J lost 9; bases outside the gene matches: 3.

The rearrangement links TRBV4-2 to TRBJ2-2; D may be TRBD2 (5 bases). CDR1 and CDR2 from the germline V gene are LGHNA and YNFKEQ. CDR3 size: 18 residues. V shed 5 bases and J shed 8 bases, with 27 bases lying between them. This chain's CDR3 is CASSDTRSLGERTGELFF. The DNA of the CDR3 is TGTGCCAGCAGCGATACTCGTAGTCTCGGGGAAAGGACGGGGGAGCTGTTTTTT.

V is TRBV29-1 and J is TRBJ2-7, with TRBD2 as a possible D gene (5 bases). The germline V gene encodes CDR1 SQVTM and CDR2 ANQGSEA. The CDR3 has 14 residues. Trimming took off 4 bases at V and 6 bases at J, with 19 bases between the two ends. CDR3 sequence reads: CSVASPRVGCEQYF. DNA of the CDR3: TGCAGCGTTGCCTCGCCGCGGGTCGGTTGCGAGCAGTACTTC.

The chain couples TRBV27 to TRBJ1-5, with 10 bases matching TRBD1. Germline-derived CDR1 and CDR2 are MNHEY and SMNVEV (reference sequence). CDR3 length: 15 residues. V trimming: 9 bases; J trimming: 4 bases; junction bases outside the gene matches: 9. The CDR3 bases are TGTGCCAGTTCCCCCGGGACAGGGGAGAATCAGCCCCAGCATTTT. This encodes CASSPGTGENQPQHF.